Reported below is one T cell receptor beta chain. The target antigen is unknown. The sample comes from a study of glioma-infiltrating T cells. Study results and caveats: Gliomas, especially low-grade, showed above-expected tissue-blood divergence; non-neoplastic patients showed below.

The iRepertoire nested amplicon-rescue multiplex PCR amplified TCR alpha and beta CDR3s from RNA. Each CDR3 protein is one row after TCRdb ran MiXCR on the multiplex PCR reads. The data contain some 11,000 distinct CDR3 sequences, 26% of them singletons. Trimming left V 2 bases short and J 3 bases short, with 22 bases between. The germline CDR1 and CDR2 sequences are MDHEN and SYDVKM. The CDR3 is 18 residues long. The V gene is TRBV28, the J gene TRBJ1-2; the D is unclear. Sequenced material: glioma tissue, nonneoplastic brain tissue, or PBMCs (not recorded which). The receptor's source is a human donor with low-grade glioma or glioblastoma, undergoing nonglioma brain surgery, or in good health (not recorded which). CDR3 sequence (DNA): TGTGCCAGCAGTTTACCCCCGCGGGAGATTCTTAATCACTATGGCTACACCTTC. Protein product: CASSLPPREILNHYGYTF.